There are many counts of the clone carrying this T cell receptor (beta chain). The data stem from a study of T cells in Graves' hyperthyroidism and ophthalmopathy. Germline values: CDR1 DFQATT, CDR2 SNEGSKA (reference sequence). The CDR3 sequence is 15 residues long. V lost 5 bases to trimming and J lost 0 bases; unmatched junction nucleotides: 4. What was amplified from RNA transcripts were TCR beta CDR3 regions. When the TCR CDR3 underwent first-round RT-PCR, the HTBI primer set was used. Using its own MiXCR run on the multiplex PCR reads, TCRdb lists one record per CDR3 protein. The sample contains roughly 300,000 distinct CDR3 sequences, about 20% of which appear only once.

The source material was blood. This chain uses TRBV20-1 with TRBJ2-2; 9 bases line up with TRBD1. This clonotype was sampled from a woman aged 45-65 years with Graves' hyperthyroidism. The CDR3 nucleotides are TGCAGTGCTCCGCGACAGGGGGCGAACACCGGGGAGCTGTTTTTT. This encodes CSAPRQGANTGELFF.